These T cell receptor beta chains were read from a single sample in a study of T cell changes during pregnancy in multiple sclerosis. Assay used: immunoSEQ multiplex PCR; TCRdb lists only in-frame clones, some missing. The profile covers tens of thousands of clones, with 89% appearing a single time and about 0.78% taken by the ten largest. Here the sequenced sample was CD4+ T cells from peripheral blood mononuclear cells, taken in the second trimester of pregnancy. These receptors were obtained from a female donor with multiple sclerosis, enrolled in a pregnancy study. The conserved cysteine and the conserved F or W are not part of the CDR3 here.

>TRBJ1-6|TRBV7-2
ASSRGGGQGNSPLH
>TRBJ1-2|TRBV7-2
ASSSDRRYGYT
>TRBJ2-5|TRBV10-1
ASSESRLAGGAIQETQY
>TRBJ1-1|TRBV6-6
ASSPRPRNTEAF
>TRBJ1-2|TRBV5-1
ASDRGLGDGYT
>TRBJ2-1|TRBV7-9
ASSQNRGRLDNEQF
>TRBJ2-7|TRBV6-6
ASSTTGREQY
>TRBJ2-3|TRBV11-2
ASSPGLAPAGGATDTQY
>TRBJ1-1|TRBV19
ASSSAGRSTEAF
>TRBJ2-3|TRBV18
ASSPRGNTQY
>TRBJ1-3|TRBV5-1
ASSSLTGGASGNTIY
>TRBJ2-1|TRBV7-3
ASSFVKTSGYNEQF
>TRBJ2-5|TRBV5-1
ASSLRGGAEETQY
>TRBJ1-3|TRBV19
ASTLGLSSGNTIY
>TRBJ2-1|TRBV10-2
ASKGPRGQGDEQF
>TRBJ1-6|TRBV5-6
ASSVADRQGDNSPLH
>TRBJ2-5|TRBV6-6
ASSYRTPVETQY
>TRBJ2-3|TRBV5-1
ASSVQGRNTDTQY
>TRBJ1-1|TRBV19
ASSMERRSTEAF
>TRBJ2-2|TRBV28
ASSLAPGWAGELF
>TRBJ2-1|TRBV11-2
ASSPRTSGVPGEQF
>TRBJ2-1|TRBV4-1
ASSRTGGRGNEQF
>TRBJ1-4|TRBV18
ASSPSRQDEKLF
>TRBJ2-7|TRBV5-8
ASSFRARGAYEQY
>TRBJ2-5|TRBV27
ASSLGGLARETQY
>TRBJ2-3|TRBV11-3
ASSPGEGHWADTQY
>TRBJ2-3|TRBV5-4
ASSQDWAHTQY
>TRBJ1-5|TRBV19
ASSITGASIQPQH
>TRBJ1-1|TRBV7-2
ASSFSSLSEAF
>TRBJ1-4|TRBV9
ASSVGPVEKLF
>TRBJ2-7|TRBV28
ASSLLGQGAWEQY
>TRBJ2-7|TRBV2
ASRPHPGYEQY
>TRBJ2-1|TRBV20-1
SAREQF
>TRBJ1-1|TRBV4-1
ASSQEWSGDTEAF
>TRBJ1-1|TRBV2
ASSVTVNTEAF
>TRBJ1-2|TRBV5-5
ASSSRVSYGYT
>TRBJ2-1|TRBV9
ASSVAGGGAQGHEQF
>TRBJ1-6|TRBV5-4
ASSLGGPIGGSPLH
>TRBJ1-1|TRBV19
ASSSGNVNTEAF
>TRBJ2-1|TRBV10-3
AIRGQGGNEQF
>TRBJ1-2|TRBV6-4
ASSDSSFIQGLYGYT
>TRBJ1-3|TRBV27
ASSRHRGQGSISGNTIY
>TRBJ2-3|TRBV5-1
ASSLGTSTAYTQY
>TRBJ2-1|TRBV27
ASRLAGSNEQF
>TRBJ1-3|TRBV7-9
ASRYLSGNTIY
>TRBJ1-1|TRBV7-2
ASSLGVGGLGEAF
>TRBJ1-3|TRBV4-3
ASSQAVFGNTIY
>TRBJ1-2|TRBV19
ASQTTRTVGGYT
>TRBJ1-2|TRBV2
ASRSWRDRAYGYT
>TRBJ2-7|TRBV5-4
ASSRDYEQY
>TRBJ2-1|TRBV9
ASSVESIGEQF
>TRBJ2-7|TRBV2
ASSFLSYEQY
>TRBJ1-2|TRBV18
ASSPDSDAGGYT